This TCR beta chain was documented in a study of blood T cell repertoires in COVID-19. Study-wide context: Samples came from the United States, Italy and Spain, spanning acute and convalescent COVID-19. T cells, B-cell-depleted T cells, or PBMCs provided the cDNA or gDNA that served as material.

Trimming took off 4 bases at V and 8 bases at J, with 8 bases between the two ends. This CDR3 has 12 residues. Germline V gene sequence: CDR1 MNHEY, CDR2 SVGEGT. Some clones are missing from TCRdb's copy, which holds only in-frame ones; the method was immunoSEQ multiplex PCR. The sample has about 310,000 clones, 87% seen once. In this sample, this clone turned up a few times. Researchers sorted participants into cohorts using their self-reported clinical history. The sequencing sample was made of PBMCs or T cells enriched from blood (not recorded which). This clonotype was obtained from a woman between 18 and 30 years old who had recovered from COVID-19. This chain joins TRBV6-2 or TRBV6-3 and TRBJ1-4, with no clear D. DNA for the CDR3: TGTGCCAGCAGTTCAGTCGGGGAAAAACTGTTTTTT. It specifies CASSSVGEKLFF.